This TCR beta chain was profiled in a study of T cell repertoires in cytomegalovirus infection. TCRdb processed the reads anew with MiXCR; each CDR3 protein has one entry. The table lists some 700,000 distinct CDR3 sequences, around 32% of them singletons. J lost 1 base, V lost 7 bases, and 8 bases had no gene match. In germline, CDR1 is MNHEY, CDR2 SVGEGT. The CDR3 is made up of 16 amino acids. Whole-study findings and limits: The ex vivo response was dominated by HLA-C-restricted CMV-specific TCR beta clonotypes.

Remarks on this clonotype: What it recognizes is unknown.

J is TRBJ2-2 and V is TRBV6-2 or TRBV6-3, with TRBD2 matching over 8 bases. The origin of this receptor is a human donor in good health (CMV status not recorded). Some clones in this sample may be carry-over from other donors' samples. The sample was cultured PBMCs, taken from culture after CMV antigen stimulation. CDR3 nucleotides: TGTGCCAGCACCCCTCCGGGACTAGAGAACACCGGGGAGCTGTTTTTT. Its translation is CASTPPGLENTGELFF.